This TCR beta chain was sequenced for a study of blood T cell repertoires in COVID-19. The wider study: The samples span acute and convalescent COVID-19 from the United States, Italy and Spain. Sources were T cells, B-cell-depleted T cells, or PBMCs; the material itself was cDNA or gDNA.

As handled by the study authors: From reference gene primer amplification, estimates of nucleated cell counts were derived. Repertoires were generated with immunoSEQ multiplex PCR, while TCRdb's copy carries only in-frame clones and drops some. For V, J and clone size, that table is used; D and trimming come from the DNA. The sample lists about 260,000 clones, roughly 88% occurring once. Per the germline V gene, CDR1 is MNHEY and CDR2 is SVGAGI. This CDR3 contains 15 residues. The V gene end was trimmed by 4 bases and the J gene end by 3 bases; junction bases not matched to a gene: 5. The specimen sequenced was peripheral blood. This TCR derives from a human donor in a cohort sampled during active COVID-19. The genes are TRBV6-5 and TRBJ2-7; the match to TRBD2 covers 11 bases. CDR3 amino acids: CASSSLAGDGYEQYF. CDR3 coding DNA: TGTGCCAGCAGTTCACTAGCGGGAGACGGCTACGAGCAGTACTTC.